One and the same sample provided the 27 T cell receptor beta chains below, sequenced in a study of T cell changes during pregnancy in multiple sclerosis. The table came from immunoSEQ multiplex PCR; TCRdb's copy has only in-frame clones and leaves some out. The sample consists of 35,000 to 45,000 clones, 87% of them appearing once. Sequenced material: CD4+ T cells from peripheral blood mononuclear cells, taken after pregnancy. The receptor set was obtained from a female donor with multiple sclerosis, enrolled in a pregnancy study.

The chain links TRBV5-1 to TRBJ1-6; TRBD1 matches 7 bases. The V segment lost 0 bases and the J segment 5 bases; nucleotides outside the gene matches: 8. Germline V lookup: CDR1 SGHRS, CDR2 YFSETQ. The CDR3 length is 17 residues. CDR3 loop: CASSLAPTTGNNSPLHF. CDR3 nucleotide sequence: TGCGCCAGCAGCTTGGCCCCCACGACAGGGAATAATTCACCCCTCCACTTT.

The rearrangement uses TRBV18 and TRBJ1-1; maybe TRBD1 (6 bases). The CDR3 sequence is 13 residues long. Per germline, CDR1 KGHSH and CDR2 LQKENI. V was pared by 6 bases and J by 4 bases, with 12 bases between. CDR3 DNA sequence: TGTGCCAGCTCGTCAGGGGATGGCACTGAAGCTTTCTTT. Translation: CASSSGDGTEAFF.

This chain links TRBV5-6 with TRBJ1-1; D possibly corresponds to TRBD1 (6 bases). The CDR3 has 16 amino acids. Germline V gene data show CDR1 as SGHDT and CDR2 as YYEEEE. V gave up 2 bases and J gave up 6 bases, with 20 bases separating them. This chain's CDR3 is CASSLLKQGGIAEAFF. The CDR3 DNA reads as TGTGCCAGCAGCTTACTAAAACAGGGAGGGATCGCTGAAGCTTTCTTT. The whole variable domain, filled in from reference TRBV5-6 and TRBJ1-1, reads DAGVTQSPTHLIKTRGQQVTLRCSPKSGHDTVSWYQQALGQGPQFIFQYYEEEERQRGNFPDRFSGHQFPNYSSELNVNALLLGDSALYLCASSLLKQGGIAEAFFGQGTRLTVV.

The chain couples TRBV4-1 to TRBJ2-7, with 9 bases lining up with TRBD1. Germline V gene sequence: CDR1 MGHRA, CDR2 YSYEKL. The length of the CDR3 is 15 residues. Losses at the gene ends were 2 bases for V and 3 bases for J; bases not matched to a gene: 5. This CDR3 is CASSQLSTGGYEQYF. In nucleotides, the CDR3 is TGCGCCAGCAGCCAACTATCGACAGGGGGCTACGAGCAGTACTTC.

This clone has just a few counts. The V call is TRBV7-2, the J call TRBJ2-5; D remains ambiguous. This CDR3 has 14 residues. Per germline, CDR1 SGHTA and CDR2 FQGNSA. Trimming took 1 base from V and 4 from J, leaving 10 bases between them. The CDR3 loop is CASSLERLTETQYF. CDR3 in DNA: TGTGCCAGCAGCTTAGAGCGACTCACAGAGACCCAGTACTTC.

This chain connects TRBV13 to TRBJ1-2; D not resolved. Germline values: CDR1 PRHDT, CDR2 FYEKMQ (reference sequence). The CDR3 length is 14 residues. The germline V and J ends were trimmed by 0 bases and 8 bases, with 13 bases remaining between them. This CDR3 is CASSLGRRYRGYTF. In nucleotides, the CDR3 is TGTGCCAGCAGCTTAGGGCGGCGGTATAGGGGCTACACCTTC.

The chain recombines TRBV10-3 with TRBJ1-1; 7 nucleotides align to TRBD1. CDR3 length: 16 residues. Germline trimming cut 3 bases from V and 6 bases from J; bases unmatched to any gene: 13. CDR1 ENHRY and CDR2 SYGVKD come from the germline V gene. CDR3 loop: CAISEYNRGVSPEAFF. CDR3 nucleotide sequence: TGTGCCATCAGTGAATATAACAGGGGAGTTTCTCCTGAAGCTTTCTTT.

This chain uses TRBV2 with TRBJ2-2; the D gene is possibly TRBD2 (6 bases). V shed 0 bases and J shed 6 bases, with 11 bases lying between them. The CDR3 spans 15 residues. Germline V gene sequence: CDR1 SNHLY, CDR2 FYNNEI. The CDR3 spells CASSEAREVAGELFF. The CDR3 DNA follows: TGTGCCAGCAGTGAAGCTAGGGAGGTTGCCGGGGAGCTGTTTTTT.

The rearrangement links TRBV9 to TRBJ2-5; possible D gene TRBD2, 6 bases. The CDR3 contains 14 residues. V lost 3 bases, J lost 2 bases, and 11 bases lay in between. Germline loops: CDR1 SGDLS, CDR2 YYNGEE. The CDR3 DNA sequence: TGTGCCAGCAGCGCAGGGAGGTCTCAAGAGACCCAGTACTTC. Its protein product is CASSAGRSQETQYF.

The DNA of the CDR3 is TGCGCCAGCAGCTTGAACTTAGCTGCGTCCTACAATGAGCAGTTCTTC. Protein sequence: CASSLNLAASYNEQFF. The V call is TRBV5-1, the J call TRBJ2-1; D is unclear. The germline V gene encodes CDR1 SGHRS and CDR2 YFSETQ. The CDR3 has 16 amino acids. V lost 1 base to trimming and J lost 1 base, with 12 bases between them.

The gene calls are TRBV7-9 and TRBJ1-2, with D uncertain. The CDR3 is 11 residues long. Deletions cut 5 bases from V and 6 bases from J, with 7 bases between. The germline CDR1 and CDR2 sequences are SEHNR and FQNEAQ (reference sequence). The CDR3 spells CASSPEHGYTF. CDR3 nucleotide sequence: TGTGCCAGCAGCCCCGAGCATGGCTACACCTTC. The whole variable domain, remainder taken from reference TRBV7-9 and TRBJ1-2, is DTGVSQNPRHKITKRGQNVTFRCDPISEHNRLYWYRQTLGQGPEFLTYFQNEAQLEKSRLLSDRFSAERPKGSFSTLEIQRTEQGDSAMYLCASSPEHGYTFGSGTRLTVV.

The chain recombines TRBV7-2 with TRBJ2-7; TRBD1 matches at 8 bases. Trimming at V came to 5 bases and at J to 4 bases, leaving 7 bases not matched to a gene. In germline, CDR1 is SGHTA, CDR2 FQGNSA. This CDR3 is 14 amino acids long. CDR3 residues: CASSADRAVYEQYF. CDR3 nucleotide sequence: TGTGCCAGCAGCGCGGACAGGGCCGTGTACGAGCAGTACTTC.

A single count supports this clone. DNA of the CDR3: TGTGCCATCGCCTCACGAACAGAGACGAATTCACCCCTCCACTTT. This translates into CAIASRTETNSPLHF. The chain carries TRBV10-3 and TRBJ1-6; D gene uncertain. This CDR3 contains 15 residues. The germline V gene encodes CDR1 ENHRY and CDR2 SYGVKD. V was pared by 8 bases and J by 7 bases, with 18 bases between.

The CDR3 DNA sequence: TGTGCCAGCCAGGACAGGGCCCGCACAGATACGCAGTATTTT. Residues: CASQDRARTDTQYF. This chain connects TRBV6-1 to TRBJ2-3; TRBD1 matches at 8 bases. Germline CDR1 reads MNHNS; CDR2 reads SASEGT. This CDR3 is 14 amino acids long. V was clipped by 8 bases and J by 1 base; unmatched bases: 5.

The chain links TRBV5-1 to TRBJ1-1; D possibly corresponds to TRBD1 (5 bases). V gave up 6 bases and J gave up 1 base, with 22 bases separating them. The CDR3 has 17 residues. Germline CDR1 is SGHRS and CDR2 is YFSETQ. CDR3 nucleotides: TGCGCCAGCATTAGATGGGGCTCGTGGGATACGAACACTGAAGCTTTCTTT. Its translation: CASIRWGSWDTNTEAFF.

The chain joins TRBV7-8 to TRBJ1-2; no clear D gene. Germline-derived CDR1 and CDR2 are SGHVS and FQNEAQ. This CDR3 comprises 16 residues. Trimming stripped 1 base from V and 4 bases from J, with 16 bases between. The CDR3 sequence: CASSLVLDAGRYGYTF. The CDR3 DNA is TGTGCCAGCAGCTTAGTTTTGGATGCAGGCCGCTATGGCTACACCTTC.

The CDR3 protein is CASRLGARTEAFF. Here the CDR3 DNA reads TGCGCCAGCAGGCTGGGGGCGCGCACTGAAGCTTTCTTT. This chain links TRBV5-1 with TRBJ1-1; TRBD1 might be the D (6 bases). The length of the CDR3 is 13 residues. CDR1 SGHRS and CDR2 YFSETQ come from the germline V gene. V lost 5 bases to trimming and J lost 4 bases, with 12 bases between them.

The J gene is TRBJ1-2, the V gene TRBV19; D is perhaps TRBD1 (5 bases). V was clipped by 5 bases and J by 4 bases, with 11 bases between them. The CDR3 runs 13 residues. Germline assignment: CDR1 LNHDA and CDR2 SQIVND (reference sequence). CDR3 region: CASSVRQFYGYTF. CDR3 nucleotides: TGTGCCAGTAGTGTCCGACAGTTCTATGGCTACACCTTC.

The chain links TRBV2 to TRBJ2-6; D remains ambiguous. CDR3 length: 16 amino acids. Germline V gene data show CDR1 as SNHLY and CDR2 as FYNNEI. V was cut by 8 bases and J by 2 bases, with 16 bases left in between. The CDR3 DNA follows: TGTGCCAGCTCCCCCGGTGGGCCCCCTGGGGCCAACGTCCTGACTTTC. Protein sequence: CASSPGGPPGANVLTF.

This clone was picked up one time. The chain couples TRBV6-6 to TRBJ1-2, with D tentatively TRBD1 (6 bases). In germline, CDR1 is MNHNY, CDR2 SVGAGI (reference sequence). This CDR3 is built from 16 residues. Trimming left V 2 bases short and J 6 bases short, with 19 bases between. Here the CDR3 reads CASSYALSGTIDGYTF. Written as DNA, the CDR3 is TGTGCCAGCAGTTACGCCCTATCCGGGACAATAGATGGCTACACCTTC.

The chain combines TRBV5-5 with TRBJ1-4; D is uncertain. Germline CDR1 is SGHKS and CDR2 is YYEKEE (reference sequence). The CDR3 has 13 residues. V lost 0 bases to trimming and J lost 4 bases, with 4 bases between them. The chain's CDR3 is CASSLDSNEKLFF. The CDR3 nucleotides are TGTGCCAGCAGCTTGGACAGTAATGAAAAACTGTTTTTT.

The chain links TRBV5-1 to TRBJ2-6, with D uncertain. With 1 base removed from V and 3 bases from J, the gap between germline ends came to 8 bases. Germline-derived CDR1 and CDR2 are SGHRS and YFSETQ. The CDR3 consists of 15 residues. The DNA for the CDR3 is TGCGCCAGCAGCTTGTTTCTAATTGGGGCCAACGTCCTGACTTTC. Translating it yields CASSLFLIGANVLTF.

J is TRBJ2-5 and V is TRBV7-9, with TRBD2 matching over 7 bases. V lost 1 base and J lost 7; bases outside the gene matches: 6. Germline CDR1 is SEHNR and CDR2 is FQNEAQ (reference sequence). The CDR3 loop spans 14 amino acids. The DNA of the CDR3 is TGTGCCAGCAGCTTAGGAGAGCGGGGTGGGACCCAGTACTTC. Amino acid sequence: CASSLGERGGTQYF.

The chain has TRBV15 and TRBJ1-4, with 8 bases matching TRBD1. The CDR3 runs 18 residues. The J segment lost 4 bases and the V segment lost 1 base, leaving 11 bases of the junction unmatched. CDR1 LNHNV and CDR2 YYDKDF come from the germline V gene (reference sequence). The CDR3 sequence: CATSRVRTGSGYNEKLFF. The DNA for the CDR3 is TGTGCCACCAGCAGAGTACGGACAGGGAGTGGGTATAATGAAAAACTGTTTTTT.

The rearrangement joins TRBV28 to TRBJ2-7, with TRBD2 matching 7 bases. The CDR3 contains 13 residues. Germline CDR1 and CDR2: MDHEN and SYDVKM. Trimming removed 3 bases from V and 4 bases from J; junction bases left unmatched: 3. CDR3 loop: CASSFGLGYEQYF. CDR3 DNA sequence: TGTGCCAGCAGTTTTGGACTAGGGTACGAGCAGTACTTC.

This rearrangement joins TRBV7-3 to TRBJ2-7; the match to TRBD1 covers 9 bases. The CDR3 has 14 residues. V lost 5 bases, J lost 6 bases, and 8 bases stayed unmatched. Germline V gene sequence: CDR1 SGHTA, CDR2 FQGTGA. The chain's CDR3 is CASSPRDRVGEQYF. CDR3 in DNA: TGTGCCAGCAGCCCACGGGACAGGGTCGGCGAGCAGTACTTC.

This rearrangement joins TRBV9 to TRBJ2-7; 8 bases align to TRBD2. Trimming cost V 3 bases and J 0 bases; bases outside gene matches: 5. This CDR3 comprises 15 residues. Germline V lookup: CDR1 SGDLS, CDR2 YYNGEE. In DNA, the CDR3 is TGTGCCAGCAGCGAAAGCGGGGGACCCTCCTACGAGCAGTACTTC. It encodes CASSESGGPSYEQYF. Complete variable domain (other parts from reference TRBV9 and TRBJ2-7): DSGVTQTPKHLITATGQRVTLRCSPRSGDLSVYWYQQSLDQGLQFLIQYYNGEERAKGNILERFSAQQFPDLHSELNLSSLELGDSALYFCASSESGGPSYEQYFGPGTRLTVT.